Listed below are T cell receptor beta chains from one sample, sequenced in a study of molecular identifiers for immune sequencing clone quantification. TCRdb re-derived calls from the PCR reads in MiXCR, one entry per CDR3 protein. The sample has under 800,000 distinct CDR3 sequences, around 25% seen once. Sequencing used naive CD8+ T cells from blood, with Jurkat cell RNA spiked in. These TCRs come from a human donor in good health. Some libraries in this study had Jurkat cell RNA spiked in. CDR3s include the opening cysteine and the closing phenylalanine or tryptophan. D genes are given only for firm matches. Only some rows state a clone size, as once, few, many or a class for expanded clones.

v_call: TRBV2; clone_size: .; j_call: TRBJ1-2; d_call: .; cdr3_aa: CASSEDLQGNGYTF; cdr3_nt: TGTGCCAGCAGTGAAGATCTACAGGGAAATGGCTACACCTTC
v_call: TRBV12-3/TRBV12-4; clone_size: .; j_call: TRBJ2-7; d_call: TRBD2; cdr3_aa: CASSKSAGGQISYEQYF; cdr3_nt: TGTGCCAGCAGTAAATCAGCGGGAGGCCAAATCTCCTACGAGCAGTACTTC
v_call: TRBV4-1; clone_size: many; j_call: TRBJ1-4; d_call: .; cdr3_aa: CASSQAVGSGEKLFF; cdr3_nt: TGCGCCAGCAGCCAGGCCGTGGGGAGCGGTGAAAAACTGTTTTTT
v_call: TRBV7-9; clone_size: many; j_call: TRBJ2-7; d_call: TRBD1; cdr3_aa: CASEGFRDRAYEQYF; cdr3_nt: TGTGCCAGCGAGGGATTCCGGGACAGGGCCTACGAGCAGTACTTC
v_call: TRBV7-9; clone_size: .; j_call: TRBJ2-3; d_call: TRBD1; cdr3_aa: CASSLLPGGFTDTQYF; cdr3_nt: TGTGCCAGCAGCTTACTTCCAGGGGGCTTCACAGATACGCAGTATTTT
v_call: TRBV29-1; clone_size: .; j_call: TRBJ2-2; d_call: TRBD1; cdr3_aa: CSIHTGAAGELFF; cdr3_nt: TGCAGCATACATACAGGGGCGGCCGGGGAGCTGTTTTTT
v_call: TRBV20-1; clone_size: many; j_call: TRBJ1-3; d_call: .; cdr3_aa: CSATGRYSGNTIYF; cdr3_nt: TGCAGTGCTACAGGACGTTACTCTGGAAACACCATATATTTT
v_call: TRBV27; clone_size: .; j_call: TRBJ2-2; d_call: TRBD2; cdr3_aa: CASSPLTSGRAGVLGELFF; cdr3_nt: TGTGCCAGCAGTCCACTGACTAGCGGGAGGGCCGGGGTCCTCGGGGAGCTGTTTTTT
v_call: TRBV4-3; clone_size: few; j_call: TRBJ1-5; d_call: .; cdr3_aa: CASSQDSVRGGQPQHF; cdr3_nt: TGCGCCAGCAGCCAAGACAGCGTTCGAGGGGGTCAGCCCCAGCATTTT
v_call: TRBV7-9; clone_size: .; j_call: TRBJ2-3; d_call: .; cdr3_aa: CASSALGGSTDTQYF; cdr3_nt: TGTGCCAGCAGCGCGCTAGGGGGGAGTACAGATACGCAGTATTTT
v_call: TRBV7-2; clone_size: .; j_call: TRBJ1-1; d_call: .; cdr3_aa: CASSPAGREGTEAFF; cdr3_nt: TGTGCCAGCAGCCCCGCGGGGAGAGAAGGCACTGAAGCTTTCTTT
v_call: TRBV7-2; clone_size: many; j_call: TRBJ1-1; d_call: TRBD1; cdr3_aa: CASSPGTGSRGTEAFF; cdr3_nt: TGTGCCAGCAGCCCCGGGACAGGGTCTCGTGGCACTGAAGCTTTCTTT
v_call: TRBV9; clone_size: once; j_call: TRBJ2-3; d_call: .; cdr3_aa: CASSAPTGEGRPDTQYF; cdr3_nt: TGTGCCAGCAGCGCCCCAACAGGGGAAGGGAGGCCAGATACGCAGTATTTT
v_call: TRBV24-1; clone_size: .; j_call: TRBJ1-5; d_call: .; cdr3_aa: CATSHGGVSQPQHF; cdr3_nt: TGTGCCACCTCACACGGCGGGGTGAGTCAGCCCCAGCATTTT
v_call: TRBV7-9; clone_size: few; j_call: TRBJ2-5; d_call: TRBD2; cdr3_aa: CASSPRTSGGEETQYF; cdr3_nt: TGTGCCAGCAGCCCAAGGACTAGCGGGGGGGAAGAGACCCAGTACTTC
v_call: TRBV20-1; clone_size: .; j_call: TRBJ2-2; d_call: TRBD2; cdr3_aa: CSAGRASGNTGELFF; cdr3_nt: TGCAGTGCTGGACGGGCTAGCGGGAACACCGGGGAGCTGTTTTTT
v_call: TRBV12-3/TRBV12-4; clone_size: few; j_call: TRBJ1-1; d_call: .; cdr3_aa: CASSFGGHTEAFF; cdr3_nt: TGTGCCAGCAGTTTCGGGGGGCACACTGAAGCTTTCTTT
v_call: TRBV20-1; clone_size: few; j_call: TRBJ2-7; d_call: .; cdr3_aa: CSASNRGAGSYEQYF; cdr3_nt: TGCAGTGCTTCTAACCGGGGCGCCGGCTCCTACGAGCAGTACTTC
v_call: TRBV13; clone_size: .; j_call: TRBJ2-4; d_call: .; cdr3_aa: CASSPEGGSKNIQYF; cdr3_nt: TGTGCCAGCAGCCCAGAGGGGGGGTCCAAAAACATTCAGTACTTC
v_call: TRBV27; clone_size: .; j_call: TRBJ2-1; d_call: .; cdr3_aa: CASSPNSGAYNEQFF; cdr3_nt: TGTGCCAGCAGTCCAAATAGCGGAGCCTACAATGAGCAGTTCTTC
v_call: TRBV20-1; clone_size: few; j_call: TRBJ1-6; d_call: TRBD1; cdr3_aa: CSARFPGQGNSPLHF; cdr3_nt: TGCAGTGCTAGGTTTCCGGGACAGGGGAATTCACCCCTCCACTTT
v_call: TRBV2; clone_size: few; j_call: TRBJ2-7; d_call: TRBD2; cdr3_aa: CASESGTRRPEQYF; cdr3_nt: TGTGCCAGCGAGTCCGGGACTAGGCGGCCCGAGCAGTACTTC
v_call: TRBV4-1; clone_size: .; j_call: TRBJ2-2; d_call: .; cdr3_aa: CASSRRPGFSGELFF; cdr3_nt: TGCGCCAGCAGCAGACGCCCAGGGTTTAGCGGGGAGCTGTTTTTT
v_call: TRBV27; clone_size: many; j_call: TRBJ1-1; d_call: .; cdr3_aa: CASSPIGGPTEAFF; cdr3_nt: TGTGCCAGCAGCCCCATAGGGGGACCCACTGAAGCTTTCTTT
v_call: TRBV29-1; clone_size: many; j_call: TRBJ2-2; d_call: .; cdr3_aa: CSVDSMNTGELFF; cdr3_nt: TGCAGCGTGGACAGTATGAACACCGGGGAGCTGTTTTTT
v_call: TRBV7-9; clone_size: .; j_call: TRBJ2-2; d_call: .; cdr3_aa: CASILVVVPGELFF; cdr3_nt: TGTGCCAGCATCTTAGTTGTTGTCCCCGGGGAGCTGTTTTTT
v_call: TRBV9; clone_size: .; j_call: TRBJ2-1; d_call: .; cdr3_aa: CASSVESWDQGFF; cdr3_nt: TGTGCCAGCAGCGTAGAATCTTGGGACCAAGGGTTCTTC
v_call: TRBV7-9; clone_size: many; j_call: TRBJ2-3; d_call: .; cdr3_aa: CASSFEWTGDTQYF; cdr3_nt: TGTGCCAGCAGCTTCGAATGGACTGGTGATACGCAGTATTTT
v_call: TRBV12-3/TRBV12-4; clone_size: few; j_call: TRBJ1-4; d_call: .; cdr3_aa: CASSDRFDEKLFF; cdr3_nt: TGTGCCAGCAGTGACAGGTTCGATGAAAAACTGTTTTTT
v_call: TRBV20-1; clone_size: many; j_call: TRBJ2-7; d_call: .; cdr3_aa: CSARDGVSYEQYF; cdr3_nt: TGCAGTGCTAGAGACGGGGTATCCTACGAGCAGTACTTC
v_call: TRBV4-3; clone_size: many; j_call: TRBJ2-4; d_call: TRBD1; cdr3_aa: CASSQDLNRGLAKNIQYF; cdr3_nt: TGCGCCAGCAGCCAAGATCTTAACAGGGGCCTAGCCAAAAACATTCAGTACTTC
v_call: TRBV3-1; clone_size: .; j_call: TRBJ1-5; d_call: .; cdr3_aa: CASSPTDSYQPQHF; cdr3_nt: TGTGCCAGCAGCCCCACAGACAGTTATCAGCCCCAGCATTTT
v_call: TRBV6-8; clone_size: many; j_call: TRBJ1-5; d_call: TRBD1; cdr3_aa: CASSYPGQGDSNQPQHF; cdr3_nt: TGTGCCAGCAGTTACCCCGGACAGGGAGATAGCAATCAGCCCCAGCATTTT
v_call: TRBV5-1; clone_size: once; j_call: TRBJ1-4; d_call: TRBD1; cdr3_aa: CASSLATGQGEGDKLFF; cdr3_nt: TGCGCCAGCAGCTTGGCCACCGGACAGGGCGAAGGTGATAAACTGTTTTTT
v_call: TRBV5-6; clone_size: many; j_call: TRBJ2-7; d_call: TRBD2; cdr3_aa: CASSFRDYYEQYF; cdr3_nt: TGTGCCAGCAGCTTCCGGGACTATTACGAGCAGTACTTC
v_call: TRBV11-2; clone_size: .; j_call: TRBJ2-1; d_call: TRBD1; cdr3_aa: CASSFLTGSSYNEQFF; cdr3_nt: TGTGCCAGCAGCTTCTTGACAGGGTCCTCCTACAATGAGCAGTTCTTC
v_call: TRBV5-1; clone_size: many; j_call: TRBJ1-1; d_call: .; cdr3_aa: CASSLVHGDSEAFF; cdr3_nt: TGCGCCAGCAGCTTGGTGCACGGGGACTCTGAAGCTTTCTTT
v_call: TRBV20-1; clone_size: few; j_call: TRBJ2-7; d_call: .; cdr3_aa: CSARDVGFYEQYF; cdr3_nt: TGCAGTGCTAGGGACGTGGGCTTTTACGAGCAGTACTTC
v_call: TRBV15; clone_size: .; j_call: TRBJ1-2; d_call: TRBD1; cdr3_aa: CATSVGTGGGEDYTF; cdr3_nt: TGTGCCACCAGCGTCGGGACAGGGGGCGGAGAGGACTACACCTTC
v_call: TRBV30; clone_size: .; j_call: TRBJ2-1; d_call: .; cdr3_aa: CAWSVFAFNEQFF; cdr3_nt: TGTGCCTGGAGTGTATTTGCATTCAATGAGCAGTTCTTC
v_call: TRBV27; clone_size: many; j_call: TRBJ1-1; d_call: .; cdr3_aa: CASSSRTASNTEAFF; cdr3_nt: TGTGCCAGCAGTTCGAGGACAGCATCGAACACTGAAGCTTTCTTT
v_call: TRBV7-9; clone_size: .; j_call: TRBJ2-2; d_call: .; cdr3_aa: CASSFFMSTGELFF; cdr3_nt: TGTGCCAGCAGCTTCTTTATGAGTACCGGGGAGCTGTTTTTT
v_call: TRBV28; clone_size: .; j_call: TRBJ2-7; d_call: .; cdr3_aa: CATTFPGVRTYEQYF; cdr3_nt: TGTGCCACCACTTTCCCCGGGGTGAGGACCTACGAGCAGTACTTC
v_call: TRBV5-6; clone_size: few; j_call: TRBJ1-1; d_call: .; cdr3_aa: CASSLTPHLNTEAFF; cdr3_nt: TGTGCCAGCAGCTTGACACCCCATCTGAACACTGAAGCTTTCTTT
v_call: TRBV6-1; clone_size: .; j_call: TRBJ1-5; d_call: .; cdr3_aa: CASSDPGGNQPQHF; cdr3_nt: TGTGCCAGCAGTGACCCGGGGGGCAATCAGCCCCAGCATTTT
v_call: TRBV6-1; clone_size: few; j_call: TRBJ2-7; d_call: .; cdr3_aa: CASRATVDEQYF; cdr3_nt: TGTGCCAGCAGGGCTACGGTGGACGAGCAGTACTTC
v_call: TRBV4-3; clone_size: many; j_call: TRBJ2-6; d_call: .; cdr3_aa: CASSQDAAVSGANVLTF; cdr3_nt: TGCGCCAGCAGCCAAGACGCCGCCGTATCCGGGGCCAACGTCCTGACTTTC
v_call: TRBV20-1; clone_size: many; j_call: TRBJ1-5; d_call: .; cdr3_aa: CSGKDQGDYQPQHF; cdr3_nt: TGCAGTGGGAAGGATCAGGGAGACTATCAGCCCCAGCATTTT
v_call: TRBV7-9; clone_size: many; j_call: TRBJ2-7; d_call: TRBD1; cdr3_aa: CASSSPPGQGYDEQYF; cdr3_nt: TGTGCCAGCAGCTCACCTCCGGGACAGGGGTACGACGAGCAGTACTTC
v_call: TRBV7-9; clone_size: few; j_call: TRBJ2-1; d_call: .; cdr3_aa: CASSWESKGDEQFF; cdr3_nt: TGTGCCAGCAGCTGGGAGTCGAAGGGGGATGAGCAGTTCTTC
v_call: TRBV6-2/TRBV6-3; clone_size: many; j_call: TRBJ2-3; d_call: TRBD2; cdr3_aa: CASSDWRELADTQYF; cdr3_nt: TGTGCCAGCAGCGATTGGCGGGAGTTAGCAGATACGCAGTATTTT
v_call: TRBV7-9; clone_size: many; j_call: TRBJ1-1; d_call: .; cdr3_aa: CASSLVLGTEAFF; cdr3_nt: TGTGCCAGCAGCTTAGTTTTAGGCACTGAAGCTTTCTTT
v_call: TRBV9; clone_size: .; j_call: TRBJ2-3; d_call: TRBD2; cdr3_aa: CASSVFNSGPTDTQYF; cdr3_nt: TGTGCCAGCAGCGTGTTTAATAGCGGGCCGACAGATACGCAGTATTTT
v_call: TRBV9; clone_size: .; j_call: TRBJ2-3; d_call: TRBD2; cdr3_aa: CASSVDQREYGVTDTQYF; cdr3_nt: TGTGCCAGCAGCGTAGATCAGCGGGAGTATGGGGTAACAGATACGCAGTATTTT
v_call: TRBV28; clone_size: few; j_call: TRBJ2-5; d_call: .; cdr3_aa: CASSSRWVQETQYF; cdr3_nt: TGTGCCAGCAGTTCCCGGTGGGTCCAAGAGACCCAGTACTTC